This T cell receptor (beta chain) was captured in a study of shared clonotypes between healthy human individuals. About the study: Donors consisted of a couple of women and a few men between 18 and 49.

The CDR3 has 15 residues. CDR1 is SNHLY, CDR2 FYNNEI, per germline. V lost 4 bases and J lost 7; bases outside the gene matches: 8. Those who donated were healthy HIV-negative adults, with no recent acute infections or vaccinations reported. Study results and caveats: Sharing of clonotypes among donors was expected to vary with sequencing depth.

This clone was detected ten times or more. Its antigen is not known. The study ran the assay at deep level. Method: immunoSEQ multiplex PCR; TCRdb's copy keeps in-frame clones and lacks some. The sample lists nearly 500,000 clones, about three quarters occurring once. This receptor was identified in a woman aged 40 to 50 in good health. Some clones in this sample may be carry-over from other donors' samples. The V and J genes are TRBV2 and TRBJ2-1, with TRBD2 identical over 9 bases. Sequencing was carried out using PBMCs. CDR3 DNA: TGTGCCAGCAGTGTGCGGGAGGGCCATGGGAATGAGCAGTTCTTC. Translating it yields CASSVREGHGNEQFF. The variable domain in full, completed from reference TRBV2 and TRBJ2-1, reads EPEVTQTPSHQVTQMGQEVILRCVPISNHLYFYWYRQILGQKVEFLVSFYNNEISEKSEIFDDQFSVERPDGSNFTLKIRSTKLEDSAMYFCASSVREGHGNEQFFGPGTRLTVL.